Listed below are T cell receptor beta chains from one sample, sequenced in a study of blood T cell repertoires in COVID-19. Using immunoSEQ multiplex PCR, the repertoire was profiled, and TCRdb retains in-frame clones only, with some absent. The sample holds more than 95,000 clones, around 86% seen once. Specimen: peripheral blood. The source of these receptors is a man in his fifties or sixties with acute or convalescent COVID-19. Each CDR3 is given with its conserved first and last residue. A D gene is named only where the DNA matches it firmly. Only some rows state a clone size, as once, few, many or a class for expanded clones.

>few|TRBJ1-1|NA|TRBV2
TGTGCCAGCAATCCGATTGTAGACACTGAAGCTTTCTTT
CASNPIVDTEAFF
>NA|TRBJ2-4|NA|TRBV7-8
TGTGCCAGCAGCTTATTAGTCTCGGGAAACATTCAGTACTTC
CASSLLVSGNIQYF
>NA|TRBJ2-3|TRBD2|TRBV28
TGTGCCAGCAGTTTTTCGACTAGCGGACGCACAGATACGCAGTATTTT
CASSFSTSGRTDTQYF
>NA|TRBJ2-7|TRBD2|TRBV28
TGTGCCAGCAGTTCTGGACTAGCTGGGTACGAGCAGTACTTC
CASSSGLAGYEQYF
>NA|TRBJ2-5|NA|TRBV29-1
TGCAGCGTTAATTTGCAGAAGGAGACCCAGTACTTC
CSVNLQKETQYF
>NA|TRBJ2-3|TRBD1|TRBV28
TGTGCCAGCAGTTTATCAGCCGGGACAGGGACCTCAGATACGCAGTATTTT
CASSLSAGTGTSDTQYF
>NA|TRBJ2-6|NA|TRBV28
TGTGCCAGCAGACCGTTGAGCTCTGGGGCCAACGTCCTGACTTTC
CASRPLSSGANVLTF
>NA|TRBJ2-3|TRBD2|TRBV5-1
TGCGCCAGCAGCCCCGGGACTAGGACAGATACGCAGTATTTT
CASSPGTRTDTQYF
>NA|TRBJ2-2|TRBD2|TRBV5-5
TGTGCCAGCAGCCCGCATAGCGGGAGCGACACCGGGGAGCTGTTTTTT
CASSPHSGSDTGELFF
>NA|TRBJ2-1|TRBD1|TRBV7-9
TGTGCCTGTATGACAGGGGGGTACAATGAGCAGTTCTTC
CACMTGGYNEQFF
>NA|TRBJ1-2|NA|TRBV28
TGTGCCAGCAGTTTATTTGGAGGGGTGGGTGGCTACACCTTC
CASSLFGGVGGYTF
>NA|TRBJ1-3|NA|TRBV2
TGTGCCAGCAGTGAAGAGGCGGTGGGTGGAAACACCATATATTTT
CASSEEAVGGNTIYF
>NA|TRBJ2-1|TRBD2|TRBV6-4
TGTGCCAGCAGACTTAGCGGGAGACCCTACAATGAGCAGTTCTTC
CASRLSGRPYNEQFF
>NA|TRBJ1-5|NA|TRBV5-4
TGTGCCAGCAGCAGCGACCCAGAACGGCCCCAGCATTTT
CASSSDPERPQHF
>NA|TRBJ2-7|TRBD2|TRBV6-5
TGTGCCAGCACCTCACCGGGACTAACCTACGAGCAGTACTTC
CASTSPGLTYEQYF
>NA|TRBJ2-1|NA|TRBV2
TGTGCCAGCGTAGGAGGGTTTTCCTACAATGAGCAGTTCTTC
CASVGGFSYNEQFF
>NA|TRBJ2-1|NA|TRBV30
TGTGCCTGGAGTAGGGGCGCCTCCTACAATGAGCAGTTCTTC
CAWSRGASYNEQFF
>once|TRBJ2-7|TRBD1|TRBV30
TGTGCCTGGAGTCGGGACAGGGGGCTCTACGAGCAGTACTTC
CAWSRDRGLYEQYF
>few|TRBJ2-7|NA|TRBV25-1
TGTGCCAGCAGTGATGGCAATACCTACGAGCAGTACTTC
CASSDGNTYEQYF
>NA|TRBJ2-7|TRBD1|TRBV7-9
TGTGCCAGCAGTCCTTGGGGACAGGGGGCCCACGAGCAGTACTTC
CASSPWGQGAHEQYF
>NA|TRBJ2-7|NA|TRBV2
TGTGCCAGCAGCAACAGTATCTACGAGCAGTACTTC
CASSNSIYEQYF
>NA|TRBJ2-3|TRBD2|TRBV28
TGTGCCAGCAGTTTACGGGGGAGGGCCCAAGATACGCAGTATTTT
CASSLRGRAQDTQYF
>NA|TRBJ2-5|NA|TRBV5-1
TGCGCCAGCAGCATGTTGCCGGGATTGGGGGAGACCCAGTACTTC
CASSMLPGLGETQYF
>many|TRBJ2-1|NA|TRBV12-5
TGTGCTAGTGGTCCCGAGAGTGCTGAGCAGTTCTTC
CASGPESAEQFF
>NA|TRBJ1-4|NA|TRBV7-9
TGTGCCAGCAGCTACACCGCAACTAATGAAAAACTGTTTTTT
CASSYTATNEKLFF
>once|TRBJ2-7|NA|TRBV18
TGTGCCAGCTCATCCGGGACTTCCTACGAGCAGTACTTC
CASSSGTSYEQYF
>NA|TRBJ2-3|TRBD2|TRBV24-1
TGTGCCACCAGTGATTTTTGGAGGGAGGGAGGCACAGATACGCAGTATTTT
CATSDFWREGGTDTQYF
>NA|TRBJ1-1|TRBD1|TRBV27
TGTGCCAGCAGTTCACCCGGATTGCAGGGGGCCTCCGCTGAAGCTTTCTTT
CASSSPGLQGASAEAFF
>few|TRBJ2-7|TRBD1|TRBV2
TGTGCCAGCAGTCGGACAGGGGGCGAGCAGTACTTC
CASSRTGGEQYF
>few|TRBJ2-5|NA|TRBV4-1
TGCGCCAGCAGCCACCCCGAGACTGTTGAAGAGACCCAGTACTTC
CASSHPETVEETQYF
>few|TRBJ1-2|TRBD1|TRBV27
TGTGCCAGCAGTCTAACTCCAGGGGGGAACTATGGCTACACCTTC
CASSLTPGGNYGYTF
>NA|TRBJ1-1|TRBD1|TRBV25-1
TGTGCCAGCGTTCGGGACAGGGGGCGGAACACTGAAGCTTTCTTT
CASVRDRGRNTEAFF
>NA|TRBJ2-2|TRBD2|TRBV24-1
TGTGCCACCAGTGATTTGCCCGGGAGGGCGACCGGGGAGCTGTTTTTT
CATSDLPGRATGELFF
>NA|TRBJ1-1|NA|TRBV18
TGTGCCAGCTCACCAACCAGGTTTGAAAACACTGAAGCTTTCTTT
CASSPTRFENTEAFF
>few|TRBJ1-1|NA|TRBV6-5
TGTGCCAGCAGTCTGCGGTGGGACACTGAAGCTTTCTTT
CASSLRWDTEAFF
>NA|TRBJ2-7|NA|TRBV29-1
TGCAGCGTTGCGAGAGGGCCCTTGGACGAGCAGTACTTC
CSVARGPLDEQYF